The TCR beta chain described here comes from a study of shared clonotypes between healthy human individuals. The study, taken as a whole, reports: Larger estimated richness was generally recorded for naive subsets relative to memory subsets.

The V gene's germline CDR1 is SEHNR and CDR2 FQNEAQ (reference sequence). CDR3 size: 15 residues. The ends lost 1 base at V and 7 bases at J; junction bases unmatched: 5. Replicate PCRs from sorted subsets contained roughly 200 ng DNA, which is around 29,000 T cell genomes. Produced via immunoSEQ multiplex PCR; TCRdb's table is partial and in-frame only. The sample has 550,000 to 800,000 clones; 80% to 95% are singletons. A word on this clone: Its matching antigen is unknown.

None of the donors, who were healthy HIV-negative adults, had recently had acute infections or vaccinations. CD8 memory fractions consisted of CD45RO+ and CCR7-negative CD45RA+ TemRA cells together. The clonotype comes from a man between 18 and 29 years old in good health. Some clones in this sample may be carry-over from other donors' samples. Sequencing was done on a sample of memory CD8+ T cells from PBMCs. Specified subset: CD45RO+ cells pooled with CCR7-negative TemRA cells. The chain couples TRBV7-9 to TRBJ2-1; the match to TRBD1 covers 9 bases. The CDR3, as DNA: TGTGCCAGCAGCTTAGGAACTGACAGGGGGAATGAGCAGTTCTTC. As protein: CASSLGTDRGNEQFF. The full variable domain, with the rest looked up from reference TRBV7-9 and TRBJ2-1, is DTGVSQNPRHKITKRGQNVTFRCDPISEHNRLYWYRQTLGQGPEFLTYFQNEAQLEKSRLLSDRFSAERPKGSFSTLEIQRTEQGDSAMYLCASSLGTDRGNEQFFGPGTRLTVL.